This T cell receptor beta chain was observed in a study of blood T cell repertoires in COVID-19. Per the authors' pipeline: Quantification of nucleated cells was approximated via reference gene primer amplification. Profiled with immunoSEQ multiplex PCR; TCRdb holds only in-frame clones, not every one. That table supplies the V and J calls and clone size; D and trimming were determined from the DNA. The sample carries approximately 310,000 clones, 87% recorded once. Sequenced sample: peripheral blood. This sequence originates from a woman between 45 and 65 years old who had recovered from COVID-19.

For the CDR3, the DNA is TGTGCAGCAGACAGGGGTTCTCGAGATGAAAAACTGTTTTTT. The encoded protein is CAADRGSRDEKLFF. The chain joins TRBV7-9 to TRBJ1-4; 8 bases agree with TRBD1. The germline CDR1 and CDR2 sequences are SEHNR and FQNEAQ (reference sequence). CDR3 length: 14 residues.